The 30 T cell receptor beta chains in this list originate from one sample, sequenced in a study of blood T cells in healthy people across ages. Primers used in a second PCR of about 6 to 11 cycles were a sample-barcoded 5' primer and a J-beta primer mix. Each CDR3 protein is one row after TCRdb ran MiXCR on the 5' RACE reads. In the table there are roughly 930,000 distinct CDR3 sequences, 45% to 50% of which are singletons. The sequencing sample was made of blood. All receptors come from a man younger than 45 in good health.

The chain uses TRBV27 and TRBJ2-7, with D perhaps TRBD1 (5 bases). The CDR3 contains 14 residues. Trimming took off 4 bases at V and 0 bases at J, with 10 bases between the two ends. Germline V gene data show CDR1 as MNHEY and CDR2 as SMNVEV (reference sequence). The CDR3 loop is CASSSGRDSYEQYF. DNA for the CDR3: TGTGCCAGCAGTTCGGGCAGGGACTCCTACGAGCAGTACTTC.

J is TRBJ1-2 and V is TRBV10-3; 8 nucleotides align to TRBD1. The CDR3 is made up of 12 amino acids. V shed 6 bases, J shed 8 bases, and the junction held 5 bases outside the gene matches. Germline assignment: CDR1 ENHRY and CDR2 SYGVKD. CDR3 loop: CAISLTGEGYTF. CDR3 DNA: TGTGCCATCAGCCTGACAGGGGAAGGCTACACCTTC.

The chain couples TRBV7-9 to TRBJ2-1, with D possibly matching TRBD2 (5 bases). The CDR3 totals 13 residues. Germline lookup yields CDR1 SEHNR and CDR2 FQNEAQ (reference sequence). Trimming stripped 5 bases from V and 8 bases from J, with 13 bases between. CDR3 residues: CASSAGLFYEQFF. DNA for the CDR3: TGTGCCAGCAGCGCCGGACTGTTCTATGAGCAGTTCTTC. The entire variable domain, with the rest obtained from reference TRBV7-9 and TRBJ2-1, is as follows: DTGVSQNPRHKITKRGQNVTFRCDPISEHNRLYWYRQTLGQGPEFLTYFQNEAQLEKSRLLSDRFSAERPKGSFSTLEIQRTEQGDSAMYLCASSAGLFYEQFFGPGTRLTVL.

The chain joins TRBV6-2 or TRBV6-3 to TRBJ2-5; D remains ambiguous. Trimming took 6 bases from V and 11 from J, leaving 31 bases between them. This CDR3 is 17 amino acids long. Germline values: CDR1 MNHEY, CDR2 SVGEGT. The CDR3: CASSALRRAGYVSEQYF. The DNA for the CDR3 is TGTGCCAGCAGCGCCTTAAGACGGGCAGGTTATGTTAGTGAGCAGTACTTC.

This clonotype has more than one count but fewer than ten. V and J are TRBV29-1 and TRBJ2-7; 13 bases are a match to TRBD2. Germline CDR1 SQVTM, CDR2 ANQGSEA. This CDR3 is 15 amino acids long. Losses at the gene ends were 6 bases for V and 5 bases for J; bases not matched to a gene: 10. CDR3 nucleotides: TGCAGCGTCGGGACTAGCGGGGTTTCAAGGGACGAGCAGTACTTC. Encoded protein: CSVGTSGVSRDEQYF.

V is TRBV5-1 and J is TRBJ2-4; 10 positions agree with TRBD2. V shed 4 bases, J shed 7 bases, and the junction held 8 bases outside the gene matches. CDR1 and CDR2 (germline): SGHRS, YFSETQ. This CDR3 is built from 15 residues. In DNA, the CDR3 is TGCGCCAGCAGCATTGGGACTAGCGCAGGGAACATTCAGTACTTC. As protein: CASSIGTSAGNIQYF.

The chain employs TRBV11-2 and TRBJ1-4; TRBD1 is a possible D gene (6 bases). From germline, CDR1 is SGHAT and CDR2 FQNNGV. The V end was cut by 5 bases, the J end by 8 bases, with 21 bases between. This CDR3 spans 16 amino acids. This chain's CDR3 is CASSPVRGGRFEKLFF. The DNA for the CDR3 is TGTGCCAGCAGCCCGGTCCGGGGGGGGCGATTCGAAAAACTGTTTTTT.

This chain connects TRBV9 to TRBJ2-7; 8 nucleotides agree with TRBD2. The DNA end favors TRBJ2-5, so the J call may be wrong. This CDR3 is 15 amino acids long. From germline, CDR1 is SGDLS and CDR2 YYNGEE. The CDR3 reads CASSVDPAGVETQYF. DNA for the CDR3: TGTGCCAGCAGCGTAGATCCAGCGGGGGTAGAGACCCAGTACTTC.

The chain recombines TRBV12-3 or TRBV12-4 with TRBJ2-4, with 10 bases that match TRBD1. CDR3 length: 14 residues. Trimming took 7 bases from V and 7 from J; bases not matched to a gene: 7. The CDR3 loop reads CASTYDRGQNIQYF. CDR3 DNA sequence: TGTGCCAGCACCTACGACAGGGGGCAGAACATTCAGTACTTC.

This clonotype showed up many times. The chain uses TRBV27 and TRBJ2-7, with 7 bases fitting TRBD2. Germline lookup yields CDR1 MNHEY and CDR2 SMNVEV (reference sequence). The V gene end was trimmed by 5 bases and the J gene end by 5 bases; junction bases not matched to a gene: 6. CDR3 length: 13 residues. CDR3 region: CASSLGTNHEQYF. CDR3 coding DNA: TGTGCCAGCAGTCTAGGGACTAATCACGAGCAGTACTTC.

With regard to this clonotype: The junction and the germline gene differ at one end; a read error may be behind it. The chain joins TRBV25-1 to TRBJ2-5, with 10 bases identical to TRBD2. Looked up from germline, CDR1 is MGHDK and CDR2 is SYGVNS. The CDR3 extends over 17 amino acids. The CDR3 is CTSSAVGLAGDRNEQYF. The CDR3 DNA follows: TGTACCAGCAGTGCCGTTGGGCTAGCGGGGGACAGAAATGAGCAGTACTTC.

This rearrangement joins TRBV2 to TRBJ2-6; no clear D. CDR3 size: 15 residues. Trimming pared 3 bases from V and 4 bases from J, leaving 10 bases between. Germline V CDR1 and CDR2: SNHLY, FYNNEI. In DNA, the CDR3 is TGTGCCAGCAGTGAGGCCGACTCCGGGGCCAACGTCCTGACTTTC. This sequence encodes CASSEADSGANVLTF.

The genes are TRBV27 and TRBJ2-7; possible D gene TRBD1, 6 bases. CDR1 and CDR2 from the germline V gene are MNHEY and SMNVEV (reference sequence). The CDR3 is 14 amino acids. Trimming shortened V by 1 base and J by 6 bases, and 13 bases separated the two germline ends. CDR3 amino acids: CASSLYPAGVEQYF. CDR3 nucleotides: TGTGCCAGCAGTTTATATCCTGCAGGGGTCGAGCAGTACTTC.

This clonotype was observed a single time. Here the CDR3 reads CASRDGLAPYEQYF. CDR3 DNA: TGTGCCAGCAGGGACGGACTCGCTCCCTACGAGCAGTACTTC. V and J are TRBV12-3 or TRBV12-4 and TRBJ2-7; tentative D call: TRBD2 (5 bases). This CDR3 has 14 amino acids. Trimming took off 6 bases at V and 2 bases at J, with 14 bases between the two ends.

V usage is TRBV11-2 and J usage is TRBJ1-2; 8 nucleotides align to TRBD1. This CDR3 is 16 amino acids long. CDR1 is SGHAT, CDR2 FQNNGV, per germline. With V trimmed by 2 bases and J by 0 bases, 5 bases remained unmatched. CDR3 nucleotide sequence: TGTGCCAGCAGCTTAACAGGGGGAGTTGCTAACTATGGCTACACCTTC. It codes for CASSLTGGVANYGYTF.

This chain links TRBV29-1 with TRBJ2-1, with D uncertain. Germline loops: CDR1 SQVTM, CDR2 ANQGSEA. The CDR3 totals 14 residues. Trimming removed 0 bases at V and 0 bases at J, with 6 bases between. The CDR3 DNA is TGCAGCGTTGAAGAGAGGAGCTCCTACAATGAGCAGTTCTTC. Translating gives CSVEERSSYNEQFF.

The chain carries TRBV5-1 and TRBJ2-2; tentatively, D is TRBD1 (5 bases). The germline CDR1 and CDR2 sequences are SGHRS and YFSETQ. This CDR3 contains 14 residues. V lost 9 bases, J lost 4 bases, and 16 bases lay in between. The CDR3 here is CATRALGATGELFF. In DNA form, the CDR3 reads TGCGCCACCCGGGCGCTAGGGGCCACCGGGGAGCTGTTTTTT.

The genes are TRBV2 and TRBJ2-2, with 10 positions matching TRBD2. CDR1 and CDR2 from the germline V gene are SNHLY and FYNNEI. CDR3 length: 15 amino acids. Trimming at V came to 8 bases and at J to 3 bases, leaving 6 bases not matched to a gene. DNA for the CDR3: TGTGCCAGCTCCCGGACTAGCGGCTACACCGGGGAGCTGTTTTTT. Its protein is CASSRTSGYTGELFF.

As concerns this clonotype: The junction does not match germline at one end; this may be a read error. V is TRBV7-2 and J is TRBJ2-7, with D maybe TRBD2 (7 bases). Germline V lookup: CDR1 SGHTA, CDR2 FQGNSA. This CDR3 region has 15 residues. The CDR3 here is CSSSLAGGGAREQYF. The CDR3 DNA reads TGTTCCAGCAGCTTAGCCGGCGGGGGCGCGCGGGAGCAGTACTTC.

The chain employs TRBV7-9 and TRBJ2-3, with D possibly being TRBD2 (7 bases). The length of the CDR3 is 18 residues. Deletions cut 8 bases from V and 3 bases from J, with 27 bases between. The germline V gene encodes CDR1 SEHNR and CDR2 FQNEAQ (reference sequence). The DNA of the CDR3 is TGTGCCAGCCGCAGCCTAAAAGGACGGGGGCGGGGGACAGATACGCAGTATTTT. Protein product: CASRSLKGRGRGTDTQYF.

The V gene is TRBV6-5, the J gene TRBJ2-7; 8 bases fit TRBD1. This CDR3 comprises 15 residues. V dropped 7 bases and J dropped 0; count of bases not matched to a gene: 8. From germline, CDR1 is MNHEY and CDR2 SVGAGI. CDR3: CASTRADRVSYEQYF. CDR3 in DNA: TGTGCCAGCACCCGGGCGGACAGGGTCTCCTACGAGCAGTACTTC.

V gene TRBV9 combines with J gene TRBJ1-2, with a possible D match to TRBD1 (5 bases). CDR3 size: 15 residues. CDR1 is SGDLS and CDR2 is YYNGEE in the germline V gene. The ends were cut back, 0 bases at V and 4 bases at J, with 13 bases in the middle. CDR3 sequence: CASSVGAGNSYGYTF. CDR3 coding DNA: TGTGCCAGCAGCGTAGGGGCAGGGAACAGCTATGGCTACACCTTC. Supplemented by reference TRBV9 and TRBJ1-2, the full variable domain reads DSGVTQTPKHLITATGQRVTLRCSPRSGDLSVYWYQQSLDQGLQFLIQYYNGEERAKGNILERFSAQQFPDLHSELNLSSLELGDSALYFCASSVGAGNSYGYTFGSGTRLTVV.

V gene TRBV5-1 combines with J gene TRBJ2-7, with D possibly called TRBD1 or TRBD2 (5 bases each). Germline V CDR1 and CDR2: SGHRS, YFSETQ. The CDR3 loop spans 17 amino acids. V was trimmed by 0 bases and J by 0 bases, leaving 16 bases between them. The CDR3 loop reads CASSLDGTTVSSYEQYF. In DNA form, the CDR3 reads TGCGCCAGCAGCTTGGACGGGACGACAGTTTCCTCCTACGAGCAGTACTTC.

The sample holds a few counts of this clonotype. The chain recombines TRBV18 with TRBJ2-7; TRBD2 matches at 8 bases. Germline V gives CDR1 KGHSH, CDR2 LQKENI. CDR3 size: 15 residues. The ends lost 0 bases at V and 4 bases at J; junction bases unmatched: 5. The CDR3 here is CASSPPSGGLYEQYF. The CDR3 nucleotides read TGTGCCAGCTCACCACCCAGCGGGGGCTTATACGAGCAGTACTTC.

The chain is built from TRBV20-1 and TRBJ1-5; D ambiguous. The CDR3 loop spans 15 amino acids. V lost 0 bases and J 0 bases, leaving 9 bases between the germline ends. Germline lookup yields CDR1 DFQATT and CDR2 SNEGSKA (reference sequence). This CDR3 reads CSAREQEGSNQPQHF. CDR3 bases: TGCAGTGCTAGAGAGCAGGAAGGTAGCAATCAGCCCCAGCATTTT.

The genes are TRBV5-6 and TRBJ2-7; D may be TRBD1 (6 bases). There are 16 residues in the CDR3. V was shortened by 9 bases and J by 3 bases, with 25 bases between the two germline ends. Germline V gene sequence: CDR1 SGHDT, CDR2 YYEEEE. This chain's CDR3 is CATNVRGQSFLYEQYF. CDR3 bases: TGTGCCACCAACGTGAGGGGACAATCTTTCCTCTACGAGCAGTACTTC.

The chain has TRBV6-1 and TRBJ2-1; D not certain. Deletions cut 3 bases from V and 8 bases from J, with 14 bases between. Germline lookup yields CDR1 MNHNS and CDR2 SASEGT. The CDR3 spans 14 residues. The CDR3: CASSDSLAPDEQFF. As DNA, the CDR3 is TGTGCCAGCAGTGATAGCCTTGCTCCGGATGAGCAGTTCTTC.

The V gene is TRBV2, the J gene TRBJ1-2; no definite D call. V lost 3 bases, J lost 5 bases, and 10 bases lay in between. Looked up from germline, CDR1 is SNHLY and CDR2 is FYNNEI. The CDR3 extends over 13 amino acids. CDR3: CASSEEKGYGYTF. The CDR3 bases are TGTGCCAGCAGTGAGGAGAAGGGTTATGGCTACACCTTC.

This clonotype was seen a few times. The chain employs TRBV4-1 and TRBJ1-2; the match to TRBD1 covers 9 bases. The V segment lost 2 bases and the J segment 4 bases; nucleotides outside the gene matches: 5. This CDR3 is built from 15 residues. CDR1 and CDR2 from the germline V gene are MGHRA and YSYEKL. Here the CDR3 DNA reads TGCGCCAGCAGCCAAAGTCGGGACAGGGCCTATGGCTACACCTTC. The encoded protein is CASSQSRDRAYGYTF.

The CDR3, as DNA: TGCGCCAGCAGCCACGCAGTGGGACAGGTCGATTCCTACGAGCAGTACTTC. Amino acids: CASSHAVGQVDSYEQYF. The chain uses TRBV4-1 and TRBJ2-7, with TRBD1 matching over 8 bases. After removal of 3 bases from V and 1 base from J, the junction contained 11 bases not matched to a gene. CDR1 and CDR2 (germline): MGHRA, YSYEKL. This CDR3 spans 17 amino acids.